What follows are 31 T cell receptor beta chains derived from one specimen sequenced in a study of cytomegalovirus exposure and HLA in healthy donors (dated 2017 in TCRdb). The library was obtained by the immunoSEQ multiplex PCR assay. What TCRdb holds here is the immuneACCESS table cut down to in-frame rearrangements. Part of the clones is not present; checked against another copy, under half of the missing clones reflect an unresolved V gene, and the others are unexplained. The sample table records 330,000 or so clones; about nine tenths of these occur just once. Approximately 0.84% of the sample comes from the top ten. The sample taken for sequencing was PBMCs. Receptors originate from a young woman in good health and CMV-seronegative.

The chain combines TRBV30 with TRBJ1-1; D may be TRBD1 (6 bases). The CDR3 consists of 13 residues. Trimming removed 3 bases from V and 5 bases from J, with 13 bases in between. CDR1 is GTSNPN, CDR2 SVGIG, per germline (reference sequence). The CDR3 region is CAWRVQGGTEAFF. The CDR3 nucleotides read TGTGCCTGGAGGGTACAGGGTGGGACTGAAGCTTTCTTT.

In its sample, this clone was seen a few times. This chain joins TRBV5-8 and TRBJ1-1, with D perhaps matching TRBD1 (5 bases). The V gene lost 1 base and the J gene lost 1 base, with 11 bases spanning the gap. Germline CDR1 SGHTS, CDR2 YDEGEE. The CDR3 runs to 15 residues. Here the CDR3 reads CASSLFGRANTEAFF. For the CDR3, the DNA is TGTGCCAGCAGCTTGTTCGGCAGGGCGAACACTGAAGCTTTCTTT.

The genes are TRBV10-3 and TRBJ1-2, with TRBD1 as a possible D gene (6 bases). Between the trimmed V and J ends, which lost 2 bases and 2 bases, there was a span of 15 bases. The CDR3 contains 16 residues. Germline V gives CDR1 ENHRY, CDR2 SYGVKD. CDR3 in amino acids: CAISEAAAGANYGYTF. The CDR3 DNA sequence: TGTGCCATCAGTGAGGCAGCGGCGGGGGCGAACTATGGCTACACCTTC.

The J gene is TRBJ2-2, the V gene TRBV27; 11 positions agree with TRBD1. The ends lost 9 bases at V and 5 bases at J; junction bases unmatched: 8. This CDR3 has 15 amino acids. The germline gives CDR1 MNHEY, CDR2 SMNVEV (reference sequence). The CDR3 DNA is TGTGCCAGTGGACAGGGGGCGGCGGGAACCGGGGAGCTGTTTTTT. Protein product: CASGQGAAGTGELFF.

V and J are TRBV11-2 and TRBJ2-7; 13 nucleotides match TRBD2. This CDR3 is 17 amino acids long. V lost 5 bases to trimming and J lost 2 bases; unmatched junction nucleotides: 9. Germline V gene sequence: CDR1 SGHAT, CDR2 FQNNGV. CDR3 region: CASSERLAGGRAYEQYF. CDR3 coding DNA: TGTGCCAGCAGCGAGAGACTAGCGGGAGGACGGGCCTACGAGCAGTACTTC.

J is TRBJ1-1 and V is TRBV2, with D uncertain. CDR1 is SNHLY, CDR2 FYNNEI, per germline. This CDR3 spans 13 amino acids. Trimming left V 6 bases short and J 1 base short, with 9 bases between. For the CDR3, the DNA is TGTGCCAGCAGAAGGGAGGCGAACACTGAAGCTTTCTTT. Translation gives CASRREANTEAFF.

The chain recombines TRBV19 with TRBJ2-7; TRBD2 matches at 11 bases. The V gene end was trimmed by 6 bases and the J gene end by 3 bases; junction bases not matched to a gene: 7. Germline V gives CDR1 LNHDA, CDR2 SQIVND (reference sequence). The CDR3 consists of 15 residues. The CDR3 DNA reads TGTGCCAGTAGGCTAGCGGGAGGAGGTCTCTACGAGCAGTACTTC. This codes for CASRLAGGGLYEQYF.

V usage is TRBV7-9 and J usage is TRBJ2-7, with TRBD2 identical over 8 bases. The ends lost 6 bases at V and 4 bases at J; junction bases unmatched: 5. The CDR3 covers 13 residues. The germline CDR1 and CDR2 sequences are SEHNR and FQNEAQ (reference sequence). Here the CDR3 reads CASRSGSGYEQYF. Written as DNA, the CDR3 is TGTGCCAGCAGAAGCGGGAGTGGTTACGAGCAGTACTTC. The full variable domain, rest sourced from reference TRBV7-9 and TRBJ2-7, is DTGVSQNPRHKITKRGQNVTFRCDPISEHNRLYWYRQTLGQGPEFLTYFQNEAQLEKSRLLSDRFSAERPKGSFSTLEIQRTEQGDSAMYLCASRSGSGYEQYFGPGTRLTVT.

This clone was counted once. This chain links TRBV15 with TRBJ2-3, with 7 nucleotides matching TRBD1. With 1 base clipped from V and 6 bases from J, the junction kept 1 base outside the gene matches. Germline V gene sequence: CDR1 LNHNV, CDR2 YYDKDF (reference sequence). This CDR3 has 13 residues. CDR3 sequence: CATSRARGDTQYF. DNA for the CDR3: TGTGCCACCAGCAGAGCCAGGGGGGATACGCAGTATTTT.

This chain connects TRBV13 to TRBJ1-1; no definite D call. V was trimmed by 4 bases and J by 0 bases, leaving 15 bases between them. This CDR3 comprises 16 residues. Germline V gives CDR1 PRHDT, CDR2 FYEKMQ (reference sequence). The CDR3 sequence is CASSSYGERVNTEAFF. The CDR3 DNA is TGTGCCAGCAGCTCTTACGGAGAGAGAGTGAACACTGAAGCTTTCTTT.

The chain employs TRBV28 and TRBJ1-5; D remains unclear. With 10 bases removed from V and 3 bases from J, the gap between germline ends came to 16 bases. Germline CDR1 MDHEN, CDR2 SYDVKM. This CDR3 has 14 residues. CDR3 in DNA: TGTGCCAACGGGTACGAGGGCTCCAATCAGCCCCAGCATTTT. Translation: CANGYEGSNQPQHF.

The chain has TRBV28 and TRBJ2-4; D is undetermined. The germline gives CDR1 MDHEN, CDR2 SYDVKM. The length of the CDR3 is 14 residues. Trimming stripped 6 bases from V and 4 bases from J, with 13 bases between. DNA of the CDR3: TGTGCCAGCAGCCCCCCCGCCGAGAAAAACATTCAGTACTTC. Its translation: CASSPPAEKNIQYF.

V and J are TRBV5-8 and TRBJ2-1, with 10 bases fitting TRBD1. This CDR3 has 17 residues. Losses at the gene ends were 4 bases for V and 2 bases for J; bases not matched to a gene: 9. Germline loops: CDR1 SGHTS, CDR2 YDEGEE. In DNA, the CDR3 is TGTGCCAGCAGCGACACCCGGGACAGGGGAACCTACAATGAGCAGTTCTTC. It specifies CASSDTRDRGTYNEQFF.

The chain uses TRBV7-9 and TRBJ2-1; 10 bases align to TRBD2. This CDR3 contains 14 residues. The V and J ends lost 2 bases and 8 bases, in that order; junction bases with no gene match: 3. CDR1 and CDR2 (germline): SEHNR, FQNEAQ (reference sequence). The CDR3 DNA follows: TGTGCCAGCAGCTTACTAGCGGGAGTGGATGAGCAGTTCTTC. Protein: CASSLLAGVDEQFF. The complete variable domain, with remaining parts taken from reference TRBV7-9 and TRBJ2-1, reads DTGVSQNPRHKITKRGQNVTFRCDPISEHNRLYWYRQTLGQGPEFLTYFQNEAQLEKSRLLSDRFSAERPKGSFSTLEIQRTEQGDSAMYLCASSLLAGVDEQFFGPGTRLTVL.

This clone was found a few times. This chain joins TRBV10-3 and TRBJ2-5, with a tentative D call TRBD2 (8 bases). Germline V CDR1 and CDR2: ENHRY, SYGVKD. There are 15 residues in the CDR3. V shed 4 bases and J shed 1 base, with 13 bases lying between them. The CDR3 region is CAISAGGDSQETQYF. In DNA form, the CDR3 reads TGTGCCATCAGTGCCGGGGGGGACAGCCAAGAGACCCAGTACTTC.

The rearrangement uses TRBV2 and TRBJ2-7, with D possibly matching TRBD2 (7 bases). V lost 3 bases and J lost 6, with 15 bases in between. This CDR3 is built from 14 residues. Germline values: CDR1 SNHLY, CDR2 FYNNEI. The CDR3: CASSEGGRVGEQYF. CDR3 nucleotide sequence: TGTGCCAGCAGTGAGGGGGGGCGCGTGGGCGAGCAGTACTTC.

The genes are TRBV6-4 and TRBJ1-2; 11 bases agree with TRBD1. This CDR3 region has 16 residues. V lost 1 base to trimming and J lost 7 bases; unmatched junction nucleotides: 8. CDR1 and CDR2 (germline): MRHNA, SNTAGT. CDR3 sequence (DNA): TGTGCCAGCAGTGACTTAAGGGACAGGGGGTTTGGTGGCTACACCTTC. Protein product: CASSDLRDRGFGGYTF.

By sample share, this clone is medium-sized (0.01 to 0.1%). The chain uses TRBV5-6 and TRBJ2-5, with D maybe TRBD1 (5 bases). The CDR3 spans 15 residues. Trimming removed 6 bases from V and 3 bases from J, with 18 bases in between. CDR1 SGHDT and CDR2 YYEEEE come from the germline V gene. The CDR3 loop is CASTLPAGHEETQYF. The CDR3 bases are TGTGCCAGCACCCTGCCAGCAGGGCATGAAGAGACCCAGTACTTC. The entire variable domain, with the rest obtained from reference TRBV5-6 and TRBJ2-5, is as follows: DAGVTQSPTHLIKTRGQQVTLRCSPKSGHDTVSWYQQALGQGPQFIFQYYEEEERQRGNFPDRFSGHQFPNYSSELNVNALLLGDSALYLCASTLPAGHEETQYFGPGTRLLVL.

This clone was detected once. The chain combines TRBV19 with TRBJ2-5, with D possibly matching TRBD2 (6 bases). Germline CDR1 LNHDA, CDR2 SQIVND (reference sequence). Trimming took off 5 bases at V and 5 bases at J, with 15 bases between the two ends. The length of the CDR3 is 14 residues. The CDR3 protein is CASSRSLGGETQYF. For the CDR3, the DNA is TGTGCCAGTAGTCGCTCTTTGGGAGGCGAGACCCAGTACTTC. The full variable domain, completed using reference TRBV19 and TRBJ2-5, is DGGITQSPKYLFRKEGQNVTLSCEQNLNHDAMYWYRQDPGQGLRLIYYSQIVNDFQKGDIAEGYSVSREKKESFPLTVTSAQKNPTAFYLCASSRSLGGETQYFGPGTRLLVL.

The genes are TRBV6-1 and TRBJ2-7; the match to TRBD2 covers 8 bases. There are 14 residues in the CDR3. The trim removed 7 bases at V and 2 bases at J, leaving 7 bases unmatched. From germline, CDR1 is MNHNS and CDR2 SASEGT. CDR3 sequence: CASTYSGSAYEQYF. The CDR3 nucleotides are TGTGCCAGCACCTACAGCGGGAGCGCCTACGAGCAGTACTTC.

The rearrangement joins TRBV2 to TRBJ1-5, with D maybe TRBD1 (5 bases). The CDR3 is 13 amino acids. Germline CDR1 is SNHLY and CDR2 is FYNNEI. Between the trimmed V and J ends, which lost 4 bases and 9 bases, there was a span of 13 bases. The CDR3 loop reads CASSVLGATPQHF. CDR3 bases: TGTGCCAGCAGTGTTTTAGGGGCCACGCCCCAGCATTTT.

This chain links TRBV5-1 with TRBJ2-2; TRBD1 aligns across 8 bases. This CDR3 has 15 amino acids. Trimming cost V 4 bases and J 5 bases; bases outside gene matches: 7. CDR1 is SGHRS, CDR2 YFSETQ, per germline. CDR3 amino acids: CASSVGTGRTGELFF. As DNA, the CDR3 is TGCGCCAGCAGCGTAGGGACAGGCCGAACCGGGGAGCTGTTTTTT.

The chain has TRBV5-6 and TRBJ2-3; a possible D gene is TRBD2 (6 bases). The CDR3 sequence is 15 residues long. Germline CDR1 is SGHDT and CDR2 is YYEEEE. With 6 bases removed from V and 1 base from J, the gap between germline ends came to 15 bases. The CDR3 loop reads CASNARASGTDTQYF. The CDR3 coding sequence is TGTGCCAGCAACGCGCGGGCTAGCGGCACAGATACGCAGTATTTT.

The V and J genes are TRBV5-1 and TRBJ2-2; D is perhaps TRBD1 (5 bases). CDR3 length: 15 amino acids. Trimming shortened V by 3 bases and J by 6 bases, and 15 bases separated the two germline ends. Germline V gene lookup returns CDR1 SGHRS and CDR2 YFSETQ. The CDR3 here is CASSSDTGWAGELFF. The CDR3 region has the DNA TGCGCCAGCAGCTCAGACACAGGATGGGCCGGGGAGCTGTTTTTT.

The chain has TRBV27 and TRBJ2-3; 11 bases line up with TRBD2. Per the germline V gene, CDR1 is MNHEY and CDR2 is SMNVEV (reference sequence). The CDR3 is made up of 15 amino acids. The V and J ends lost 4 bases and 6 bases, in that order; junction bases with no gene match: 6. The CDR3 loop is CASSSVAGGADTQYF. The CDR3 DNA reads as TGTGCCAGCAGTTCCGTAGCGGGAGGGGCCGATACGCAGTATTTT.

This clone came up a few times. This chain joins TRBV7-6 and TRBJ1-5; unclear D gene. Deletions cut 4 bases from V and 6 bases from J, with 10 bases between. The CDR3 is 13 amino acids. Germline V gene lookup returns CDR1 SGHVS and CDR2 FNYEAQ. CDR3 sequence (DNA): TGTGCCAGCAGCTCAATAGCCAGTCAGCCCCAGCATTTT. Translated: CASSSIASQPQHF. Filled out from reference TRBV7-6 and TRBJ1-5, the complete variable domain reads GAGVSQSPRYKVTKRGQDVALRCDPISGHVSLYWYRQALGQGPEFLTYFNYEAQQDKSGLPNDRFSAERPEGSISTLTIQRTEQRDSAMYRCASSSIASQPQHFGDGTRLSIL.

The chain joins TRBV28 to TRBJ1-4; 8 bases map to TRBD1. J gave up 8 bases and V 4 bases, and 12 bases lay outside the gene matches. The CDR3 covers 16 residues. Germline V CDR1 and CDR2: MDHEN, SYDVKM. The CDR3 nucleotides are TGTGCCAGCAGTTCACCAGGGGGCGCGGAAGGCGAAAAACTGTTTTTT. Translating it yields CASSSPGGAEGEKLFF.

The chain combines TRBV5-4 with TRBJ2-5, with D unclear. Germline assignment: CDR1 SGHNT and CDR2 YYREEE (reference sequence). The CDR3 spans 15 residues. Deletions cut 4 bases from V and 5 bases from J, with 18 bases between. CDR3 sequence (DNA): TGTGCCAGCAGCGTGGACCAGGCGTCTTTGGAGACCCAGTACTTC. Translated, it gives CASSVDQASLETQYF.

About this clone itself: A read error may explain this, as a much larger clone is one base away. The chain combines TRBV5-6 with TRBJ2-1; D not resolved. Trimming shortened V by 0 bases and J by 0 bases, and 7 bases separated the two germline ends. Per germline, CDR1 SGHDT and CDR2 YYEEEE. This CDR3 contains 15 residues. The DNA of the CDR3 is TGTGCCAGCAGCTTGGGAGTGAGCTCCTACAATGAGCAGTTCTTC. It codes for CASSLGVSSYNEQFF.

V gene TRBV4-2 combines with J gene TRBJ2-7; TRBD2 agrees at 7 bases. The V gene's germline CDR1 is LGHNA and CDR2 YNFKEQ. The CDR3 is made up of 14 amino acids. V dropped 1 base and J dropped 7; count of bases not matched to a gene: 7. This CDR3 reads CASSQAGLADEQYF. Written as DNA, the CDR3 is TGTGCCAGCAGCCAAGCCGGGCTAGCGGATGAGCAGTACTTC.

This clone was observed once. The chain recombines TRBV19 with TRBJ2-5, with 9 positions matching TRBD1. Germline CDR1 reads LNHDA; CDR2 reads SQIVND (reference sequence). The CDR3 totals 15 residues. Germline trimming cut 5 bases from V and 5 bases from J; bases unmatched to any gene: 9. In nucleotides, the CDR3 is TGTGCCAGTAGTTCAAACAGGGGGCATCGGGAGACCCAGTACTTC. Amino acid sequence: CASSSNRGHRETQYF.